This T cell receptor (beta chain) derives from a study of T cell responses to AZD1222 COVID-19 vaccine. Clones were read by immunoSEQ multiplex PCR, and TCRdb kept only the in-frame ones, dropping some. The data show approximately 160,000 clones, around 88% seen once. General observations from the study: At baseline, seropositivity was found in only a handful of AZD1222 recipients.

Details on this clone: The antigen is undetermined.

In germline, CDR1 is SQVTM, CDR2 ANQGSEA. CDR3 size: 14 residues. V lost 5 bases, J lost 3 bases, and 6 bases stayed unmatched. Sequenced material: peripheral blood, taken on day 0 of MenACWY control vaccination. V is TRBV29-1 and J is TRBJ2-1, with 8 bases identical to TRBD1. The sequence derives from an adult in good health. For the CDR3, the DNA is TGCAGCGTTTATCGGACAGGGAACTACAATGAGCAGTTCTTC. Protein sequence: CSVYRTGNYNEQFF.